The 12 T cell receptor beta chains reported below all come from one sample, sequenced in a study of read filtering for tumor transcriptome and immune sequencing. Molecular barcoded adaptors covering alpha/delta and beta/gamma chains were used on approximately 400 ng RNA. TCRdb redid the calling of the reads with MiXCR, one entry per CDR3 protein. The sample contains 39,000 or so distinct CDR3 sequences, roughly 13% of which appear only once. Input material: a population of CD138-negative cells sorted from bone marrow. All receptors derive from a donor at least 40 years old with multiple myeloma.

This clonotype was observed many times. In nucleotides, the CDR3 is TGTGCCAGCAGCTTGGGACCGGGAGATCAGCCCCAGCATTTT. Amino acid sequence: CASSLGPGDQPQHF. The chain links TRBV5-6 to TRBJ1-5; D is unresolved. Germline V gene data show CDR1 as SGHDT and CDR2 as YYEEEE. This CDR3 has 14 amino acids. The V end lost 0 bases, the J end lost 5 bases, and 9 bases lay between the germline ends.

This clonotype has at least ten counts. The rearrangement uses TRBV12-3 or TRBV12-4 and TRBJ2-3; the match to TRBD2 covers 14 bases. The CDR3 spans 17 residues. V shed 7 bases, J shed 0 bases, and the junction held 6 bases outside the gene matches. This CDR3 reads CASKAGTSGRSTDTQYF. In DNA, the CDR3 is TGTGCCAGCAAGGCAGGGACTAGCGGGAGAAGCACAGATACGCAGTATTTT.

This clonotype was picked up a small number of times. This chain uses TRBV20-1 with TRBJ2-7; D may correspond to TRBD1 or TRBD2 (5 bases each). The CDR3 contains 12 residues. Germline V CDR1 and CDR2: DFQATT, SNEGSKA (reference sequence). Trimming removed 5 bases at V and 4 bases at J, with 12 bases between. This CDR3 is CSAEGLAYEQYF. The CDR3, as DNA: TGCAGTGCTGAGGGGCTGGCATACGAGCAGTACTTC.

This clonotype was detected many times. The chain recombines TRBV12-3 or TRBV12-4 with TRBJ2-1, with D possibly being TRBD1 or TRBD2 (5 bases each). This CDR3 comprises 16 residues. V gave up 8 bases and J gave up 10 bases, with 27 bases separating them. The CDR3 region has the DNA TGTGCCAGCCACCTCTCCGGGGCGTCCTCCTCCCAGGAGCAGTTCTTC. It encodes CASHLSGASSSQEQFF.

This clonotype was seen repeatedly, ten times or more. The chain joins TRBV5-1 to TRBJ2-1; TRBD2 matches at 7 bases. The CDR3 spans 14 residues. The trim removed 6 bases at V and 6 bases at J, leaving 9 bases unmatched. Germline V lookup: CDR1 SGHRS, CDR2 YFSETQ. In nucleotides, the CDR3 is TGCGCCAGCATGGCGGGGCCGGGGGGCAATGAGCAGTTCTTC. Translated, it gives CASMAGPGGNEQFF.

This clonotype has ten or more counts. The V call is TRBV7-9, the J call TRBJ2-3; D gene ambiguous. Germline V gene data show CDR1 as SEHNR and CDR2 as FQNEAQ (reference sequence). The CDR3 consists of 16 residues. The V end lost 4 bases, the J end lost 3 bases, and 17 bases lay between the germline ends. The CDR3 is CASSSVLGLRTDTQYF. The CDR3 nucleotides are TGTGCCAGCAGCTCGGTTCTGGGTTTGAGGACAGATACGCAGTATTTT.

This clonotype was seen repeatedly, ten times or more. The V gene is TRBV5-6, the J gene TRBJ1-5, with D uncertain. Trimming shortened V by 4 bases and J by 5 bases, and 7 bases separated the two germline ends. CDR3 size: 12 residues. Germline V gene data show CDR1 as SGHDT and CDR2 as YYEEEE. The chain's CDR3 is CASSQSDQPQHF. The CDR3 DNA follows: TGTGCCAGCAGCCAGTCCGATCAGCCCCAGCATTTT.

In this sample, this clonotype turned up once. This is likely an artifact of a read error, given a far larger clone one base away. The J gene is TRBJ1-1, the V gene TRBV11-2; D ambiguous. The CDR3 contains 13 residues. Trimming shortened V by 5 bases and J by 6 bases, and 13 bases separated the two germline ends. The V gene's germline CDR1 is SGHAT and CDR2 FQNNGV. The CDR3 nucleotides are TGTGCCAGCAGCCCCACTGGCGGCCCTGAAGCTTTCTTT. It translates to CASSPTGGPEAFF.

This clonotype was picked up many times. The CDR3 protein is CSAPDMSRGTDTQYF. The CDR3 DNA reads TGCAGCGCCCCCGACATGAGCAGAGGAACAGATACGCAGTATTTT. The J gene is TRBJ2-3, the V gene TRBV29-1; D ambiguous. V dropped 7 bases and J dropped 3 bases, with 20 bases sitting between them. Per the germline V gene, CDR1 is SQVTM and CDR2 is ANQGSEA. CDR3 length: 15 amino acids.

This clonotype has a count of ten or more. This chain joins TRBV15 and TRBJ1-1, with no clear D. CDR1 LNHNV and CDR2 YYDKDF come from the germline V gene (reference sequence). CDR3 size: 13 residues. V gave up 5 bases and J gave up 4 bases, with 11 bases separating them. The CDR3 protein is CATSPPEGTEAFF. DNA for the CDR3: TGTGCCACCAGCCCCCCTGAGGGCACTGAAGCTTTCTTT.

Ten or more counts support this clonotype. The chain carries TRBV28 and TRBJ2-5, with 9 bases fitting TRBD2. Trimming removed 6 bases from V and 13 bases from J; junction bases left unmatched: 12. The CDR3 is made up of 13 amino acids. The germline V gene has CDR1 MDHEN and CDR2 SYDVKM. The CDR3 here is CASSRTYSGGLYF. The CDR3 nucleotides are TGTGCCAGCAGCCGAACATATAGCGGGGGTCTGTACTTC.

This clonotype was recorded a few times. Since a much larger clone is just one base distant, this may be a read error. The CDR3 does not close with the conserved phenylalanine or tryptophan, likely indicating a read error. The chain employs TRBV29-1 and TRBJ1-5; TRBD1 might be the D (5 bases). The CDR3 runs to 13 residues. Between the trimmed V and J ends, which lost 4 bases and 3 bases, there was a span of 10 bases. Germline CDR1 and CDR2: SQVTM and ANQGSEA. CDR3 bases: TGCAGCGTTGCCGGAGGGACCAATCAGCCCCAGCATTCT. Translation: CSVAGGTNQPQHS.